A selection of T cell receptor beta chains follows, all from one sample in a study of OX40 agonist ivuxolimab in advanced cancers. Libraries were prepared by immunoSEQ multiplex PCR; TCRdb keeps only in-frame clonotypes and omits some of them. This sample yields approximately 74,000 clones, of which more than 80% are seen a single time; approximately 0.49% belongs to the top ten. Sample: CD4+ or CD8+ T cells sorted from blood, taken in a trial of the OX40 agonist ivuxolimab. These receptors all stem from an adult with an advanced solid tumor such as melanoma, head and neck, liver or kidney cancer. The conserved cysteine and the conserved F or W are not part of the CDR3 here.

v_call cdr3_aa
TRBV5-1 ASSSGTSGTTDTQY
TRBV2 ASKGGWDTEAF
TRBV5-8 ASRPVENNPGSPLH
TRBV7-8 ASSLTGGSFYEQY
TRBV28 ASSLSGLNEQF
TRBV9 ASSLHPLAYEQY
TRBV7-2 ASSAGTVGNTIY
TRBV19 ASSIAAGEDDEQY
TRBV5-1 ASSQTGIAEAF
TRBV9 AHGGLAGEGSYEQY